A selection of T cell receptor beta chains follows, all from one sample in a study of blood T cells in healthy people across ages. TCRdb re-called the 5' RACE reads through MiXCR, storing one row per CDR3 protein. The profile shows approximately 2,000,000 distinct CDR3 sequences, around 42% of them singletons. Input material: blood. These receptors originate from a human donor in good health. The CDR3 runs from the conserved cysteine through the conserved F or W. A D gene is named only where the DNA matches it firmly. Clone size is shown for a subset of rows, as once, few, many or a class of expanded clone.

>.|.|TRBV9|TRBJ1-6
TGTGCCAGCAGCGTAGGGCCACGGGATTCACCCCTCCACTTT
CASSVGPRDSPLHF
>TRBD1|.|TRBV10-3|TRBJ1-2
TGTGCCGTCCAGGGGGCGCAGAACTATGGCTACACCTTC
CAVQGAQNYGYTF
>.|few|TRBV4-1|TRBJ2-1
TGCGCCAGCAGCCAACCCCGGGGTCCCCCCAATGAGCAGTTCTTC
CASSQPRGPPNEQFF
>TRBD1|once|TRBV29-1|TRBJ1-3
TGCAGCATTGAAGGGGGCAGGGGGCCTGGAAACACCATATATTTT
CSIEGGRGPGNTIYF
>.|few|TRBV12-3/TRBV12-4|TRBJ1-5
TGTGCCAGCAGCGGGGTCCGCAATCAGCCCCAGCATTTT
CASSGVRNQPQHF
>.|.|TRBV29-1|TRBJ2-7
TGCAGCGTTTGGCCTGGACTAAACTCCTACGAGCAGTACTTC
CSVWPGLNSYEQYF
>.|few|TRBV4-1|TRBJ1-6
TGCGCCAGCAGCCAAGAACTTACAGGGTATAATTCACCCCTCCACTTT
CASSQELTGYNSPLHF
>.|.|TRBV7-2|TRBJ1-6
TGTGCCAGCAGCTCCCGGGACAAAATTTCACCCCTCCACTTT
CASSSRDKISPLHF
>TRBD2|.|TRBV27|TRBJ2-7
TGTGCCAGCAACGGGACTGGGGGGGGGAGGTCCTACGAGCAGTACTTC
CASNGTGGGRSYEQYF
>.|.|TRBV11-3|TRBJ2-5
TGTGCCAGCAGCTTAGGGCCGATCTACGGGCAGTACTTC
CASSLGPIYGQYF
>.|.|TRBV6-5|TRBJ2-1
TGTGCCAGCAGCCCTAGGATCTACAATGGGCAGTTCTTC
CASSPRIYNGQFF
>.|.|TRBV7-3|TRBJ1-2
TGTGCCAGCAGCTATAAATCAGGGGTTTCAGACTACACCTTC
CASSYKSGVSDYTF
>TRBD2|.|TRBV18|TRBJ2-7
TGTGCCAGCTCACCGTCCGGGAGGGCAGCCTACGAGCAGTACTTC
CASSPSGRAAYEQYF
>.|.|TRBV28|TRBJ2-4
TGTGCCAACAGTCCGGACAGTCTCAAAAACATTCAGTACTTC
CANSPDSLKNIQYF
>.|.|TRBV29-1|TRBJ1-1
TGCAGCACCAATCCGGGACCCCCAGATACTGAAGCTTTCTTT
CSTNPGPPDTEAFF
>TRBD2|.|TRBV24-1|TRBJ2-5
TGTGCCACCAGTGATTTCGGGACTAGCGGGGACGTCGCTCAGGAGACCCAGTACTTC
CATSDFGTSGDVAQETQYF
>.|many|TRBV29-1|TRBJ2-7
TGCAGCGCTCGACAGGTTTTAGGCTACGAGCAGTACTTC
CSARQVLGYEQYF
>.|.|TRBV4-3|TRBJ2-3
TGCGCCAGCAGCCAAGGTGGATGGGGAAGGAGCACAGATACGCAGTATTTT
CASSQGGWGRSTDTQYF
>.|.|TRBV4-3|TRBJ2-1
TGCGCCAGCAGCCAAGAGAGTGGTAGCAGCTACAATGAGCAGTTCTTC
CASSQESGSSYNEQFF
>.|.|TRBV9|TRBJ2-5
TGTGCCAGCAGCCCCGAGGTAGACATGCAAGAGACCCAGTACTTC
CASSPEVDMQETQYF
>.|.|TRBV20-1|TRBJ2-1
TGCAGTGCTAGAGATTTTTTCGAGTACAATGAGCAGTTCTTC
CSARDFFEYNEQFF
>.|.|TRBV3-1|TRBJ2-7
TGTGCCAGCAGCCAAGGCTTTGGGGACAAGGCCTACGAGCAGTACTTC
CASSQGFGDKAYEQYF
>TRBD1|.|TRBV4-3|TRBJ1-2
TGCGCCAGCAGCCCTACGTGGACAGGGGGATTTGGTTATGACTACACCTTC
CASSPTWTGGFGYDYTF
>.|few|TRBV5-1|TRBJ2-1
TGCGCCAGCAGCCCCTGGGCTAGCATCGACAATGAGCAGTTCTTC
CASSPWASIDNEQFF
>.|few|TRBV7-3|TRBJ2-2
TGTGCCAGCAGCTTAGGCTGGGGCACCGGGGAGCTGTTTTTT
CASSLGWGTGELFF
>.|.|TRBV7-9|TRBJ2-7
TGTGCCAGCAGCTCAGACCAGGGAGAGAGCTCCTACGAGCAGTACTTC
CASSSDQGESSYEQYF
>.|few|TRBV7-8|TRBJ2-7
TGTGCCAGCAGCTTACAAACAGATAAATCCTACGAGCAGTACTTC
CASSLQTDKSYEQYF
>.|.|TRBV29-1|TRBJ1-3
TGCAGCGTTGGGTCCGTTGGGCAGTATGGAAACACCATATATTTT
CSVGSVGQYGNTIYF
>TRBD2|few|TRBV5-1|TRBJ2-3
TGCGCCAGCAGCTCTAGCGGGGGAGACACAGATACGCAGTATTTT
CASSSSGGDTDTQYF
>.|few|TRBV9|TRBJ2-1
TGTGCCAGCAGCGTAGAATCAGGGCCGGACAATGAGCAGTTCTTC
CASSVESGPDNEQFF
>.|few|TRBV2|TRBJ2-1
TGTGCCAGCAGAGTTCGGACCGACTCCTACAATGAGCAGTTCTTC
CASRVRTDSYNEQFF